The 2 T cell receptor beta chains in this list originate from one sample, sequenced in a study of T cells in Graves' hyperthyroidism and ophthalmopathy. RNA transcripts gave rise to amplified TCR beta CDR3 regions. First-round RT-PCR of the TCR CDR3 relied on the HTBI primer set. TCRdb analysed the multiplex PCR reads with MiXCR anew, one entry per CDR3 protein. The profile covers approximately 400,000 distinct CDR3 sequences, with roughly 25% appearing a single time and 73% taken by the ten largest. Sequences were obtained from blood. The origin of the receptors is a man between 50 and 59 years old with Graves' hyperthyroidism.

The chain is built from TRBV6-6 and TRBJ2-2; D unresolved. CDR1 is MNHNY, CDR2 SVGAGI, per germline (reference sequence). There are 14 residues in the CDR3. Trimming left V 0 bases short and J 4 bases short, with 6 bases between. The CDR3 DNA reads as TGTGCCAGCAGTTACTCCAGAACCACCGGGGAGCTGTTTTTT. Protein sequence: CASSYSRTTGELFF.

J is TRBJ1-1 and V is TRBV11-1; 9 bases fit TRBD1. J gave up 1 base and V 1 base, and 7 bases lay outside the gene matches. There are 17 residues in the CDR3. CDR1 and CDR2 (germline): SGHAT, FQDESV (reference sequence). The CDR3 here is CASSLGWGQGQNTEAFF. The DNA of the CDR3 is TGTGCCAGCAGCTTAGGTTGGGGACAGGGCCAGAACACTGAAGCTTTCTTT.